One and the same sample provided the 32 T cell receptor beta chains below, sequenced in a study of T cells in women clearing cervical HPV infection. The repertoire was sequenced with immunoSEQ multiplex PCR; TCRdb's copy has only in-frame clones and lacks some. The sample totals tens of thousands of clones. Sequenced: blood buffy coat. The receptors come from a woman between 18 and 75 years old with a cervical HPV16 infection that either progressed to CIN3+ or cleared (not recorded which).

Here the CDR3 reads CASSMDRGSPLHF. Partial CDR3 DNA: TGTGCCAGTAGTATGGACAGGGGCTCACCC. This chain connects TRBV19 to TRBJ1-6; TRBD1 agrees at 9 bases. The sequenced fragment ends 3 residues before the CDR3 boundary, so the rest is inferred from the germline J gene. The length of the CDR3 is 13 residues. Germline CDR1 is LNHDA and CDR2 is SQIVND (reference sequence). V shed 3 bases, J shed 10 bases, and the junction held 1 base outside the gene matches.

In regard to this clone: The read terminates 3 residues ahead of where the CDR3 ends, so the germline J gene completes it. The chain links TRBV5-1 to TRBJ1-4; 8 positions agree with TRBD1. CDR3 length equals 11 residues. The V segment lost 5 bases and the J segment 10 bases; nucleotides outside the gene matches: 1. From germline, CDR1 is SGHRS and CDR2 YFSETQ. CDR3 DNA (partial): TGCGCCAGCAGTACAGGGGGAAAA. It translates to CASSTGGK. The full CDR3 protein is CASSTGGKLFF.

As concerns this clone: The read halts 3 residues ahead of the CDR3 end, with the missing end drawn from the germline J gene. The chain has TRBV7-2 and TRBJ2-7, with 9 bases aligning to TRBD1. Germline V gives CDR1 SGHTA, CDR2 FQGNSA. The CDR3 runs to 14 residues. J was trimmed by 5 bases and V by 1 base; bases with no gene match: 3. The CDR3 loop is CASSLDRGRDEQYF. The sequenced CDR3 bases are TGTGCCAGCAGCTTAGACAGGGGGCGAGACGAG.

Details on this clone: The read comes to an end 3 residues before the CDR3 does, leaving the germline J gene to fill in the end. V is TRBV6-2 or TRBV6-3 and J is TRBJ1-1, with 7 bases that match TRBD1. Germline-derived CDR1 and CDR2 are MNHEY and SVGEGT. There are 11 residues in the CDR3. CDR3 DNA (partial): TGTGCCAGCAGTCGGACAGGAGAA. It is translated as CASSRTGE. The whole CDR3 reads CASSRTGEAFF.

Concerning this clone: The missing CDR3 end, 3 residues past where the read stops, is filled in from the germline J gene. The chain uses TRBV23-1 and TRBJ2-6, with TRBD1 matching 7 bases. TRBV23-1 carries the ORF label, with uncertain function. The CDR3 length is 16 residues. Trimming at V came to 3 bases and at J to 4 bases, leaving 6 bases not matched to a gene. This CDR3 is CASSQTEGAGANVLTF. The DNA read from the CDR3 is TGCGCCAGCAGTCAGACCGAGGGGGCCGGGGCCAACGTC.

Regarding this clone: The read ends 3 residues early relative to the CDR3; the germline J gene fills the gap. J is TRBJ1-2 and V is TRBV11-2, with TRBD1 as a possible D gene (5 bases). The CDR3 totals 14 residues. Trimming shortened V by 5 bases and J by 3 bases, and 13 bases separated the two germline ends. In germline, CDR1 is SGHAT, CDR2 FQNNGV. The CDR3 here is CASSPTPGYYGYTF. CDR3 DNA, as far as it was read: TGTGCCAGCAGCCCCACCCCAGGGTACTATGGC.

As to this clone: The missing CDR3 end, 3 residues past where the read stops, is filled in from the germline J gene. The chain links TRBV6-2 or TRBV6-3 to TRBJ2-5; 11 bases are shared with TRBD2. Germline lookup yields CDR1 MNHEY and CDR2 SVGEGT. V shed 5 bases, J shed 4 bases, and the junction held 12 bases outside the gene matches. The CDR3 has 17 amino acids. The CDR3 DNA, read in part, is TGTGCCAGCAGTAATAGCGGGAGGGCCTTTTCGAGAGAGACC. It specifies CASSNSGRAFSRET. The full CDR3 reads CASSNSGRAFSRETQYF.

Comments on this clone: The sequence runs out 3 residues before the end of the CDR3; the remainder is reconstructed from the germline J gene. The genes are TRBV7-9 and TRBJ1-1; D remains unclear. Per germline, CDR1 SEHNR and CDR2 FQNEAQ (reference sequence). V was shortened by 1 base and J by 3 bases, with 12 bases between the two germline ends. The CDR3 is made up of 15 amino acids. The CDR3: CASSLGSGRDTEAFF. The covered CDR3 bases are TGTGCCAGCAGCTTAGGGTCCGGTCGGGACACTGAA.

Turning to this clone: The sequenced fragment ends 3 residues before the CDR3 boundary, so the rest is inferred from the germline J gene. The chain recombines TRBV7-3 with TRBJ2-7; the D gene is possibly TRBD2 (6 bases). V lost 4 bases to trimming and J lost 6 bases, with 19 bases between them. Germline V CDR1 and CDR2: SGHTA, FQGTGA. CDR3 length: 15 amino acids. This CDR3 is CASSSTGGGAGEQYF. The sequenced CDR3 bases are TGTGCCAGCAGCTCGACGGGTGGAGGGGCTGGCGAG.

Notes on this clone: The read gets to within 3 residues of the CDR3 end, and the germline J gene fills in the rest. The chain is built from TRBV5-1 and TRBJ2-7, with 9 bases lining up with TRBD1. This CDR3 contains 15 residues. Germline V CDR1 and CDR2: SGHRS, YFSETQ. V lost 0 bases to trimming and J lost 0 bases; unmatched junction nucleotides: 1. CDR3 DNA, as far as it was read: TGCGCCAGCAGCTTGGGACAGGGGGTCTCCTACGAG. It is translated as CASSLGQGVSYE. The whole CDR3 protein reads CASSLGQGVSYEQYF. Combining the CDR3 with reference TRBV5-1 and TRBJ2-7 gives the whole variable domain KAGVTQTPRYLIKTRGQQVTLSCSPISGHRSVSWYQQTPGQGLQFLFEYFSETQRNKGNFPGRFSGRQFSNSRSEMNVSTLELGDSALYLCASSLGQGVSYEQYFGPGTRLTVT.

Concerning this clone: The read is 3 residues too short to cover the CDR3 end, so that end is filled in from the germline J gene. This rearrangement joins TRBV7-2 to TRBJ1-4; no clear D. Germline V gives CDR1 SGHTA, CDR2 FQGNSA. The CDR3 covers 17 residues. V lost 0 bases and J 3 bases, leaving 14 bases between the germline ends. CDR3 DNA, as far as it was read: TGTGCCAGCAGCTTAGCCCTCCGCGGGTATCCTAATGAAAAA. The encoded protein is CASSLALRGYPNEK. The full CDR3 sequence reads CASSLALRGYPNEKLFF.

Worth noting for this clone: The CDR3 end falls 3 residues outside the read, so it is completed with the germline J gene. The chain combines TRBV7-3 with TRBJ1-1, with a tentative D call TRBD1 (6 bases). Germline-derived CDR1 and CDR2 are SGHTA and FQGTGA. This CDR3 comprises 13 residues. V shed 8 bases and J shed 4 bases, with 14 bases lying between them. The DNA read from the CDR3 is TGTGCCAGCGGGGAGCAGGGGCGCACTGAA. Its protein is CASGEQGRTE. The entire CDR3 sequence reads CASGEQGRTEAFF.

In the case of this clone: The read falls 3 residues short of the CDR3 end, and the missing part is taken from the germline J gene. This chain joins TRBV2 and TRBJ1-1; no firm D call. The CDR3 has 12 residues. V was trimmed by 4 bases and J by 1 base, leaving 4 bases between them. CDR1 and CDR2 from the germline V gene are SNHLY and FYNNEI. The CDR3 DNA, read in part, is TGTGCCAGCAGTGCTTGGAACACTGAA. Its translation: CASSAWNTE. In full, the CDR3 reads CASSAWNTEAFF.

A remark on this clone: The read ends 3 residues shy of where the CDR3 ends; the end is completed using the germline J gene. V and J are TRBV19 and TRBJ2-1; D remains unclear. Germline-derived CDR1 and CDR2 are LNHDA and SQIVND (reference sequence). Between the trimmed V and J ends, which lost 6 bases and 8 bases, there was a span of 8 bases. This CDR3 is built from 11 residues. The CDR3 is CASSRLHEQFF. The part of the CDR3 DNA that was read is TGTGCCAGTAGCCGTCTCCATGAG.

In regard to this clone: The DNA ends 3 residues before the CDR3 does, and the rest of the CDR3 is filled in from the germline J gene. The chain has TRBV7-3 and TRBJ2-3; TRBD2 aligns across 11 bases. This CDR3 is built from 16 residues. V was clipped by 5 bases and J by 3 bases; unmatched bases: 7. Germline CDR1 is SGHTA and CDR2 is FQGTGA. The CDR3: CASSLRASGGTDTQYF. CDR3 bases read: TGTGCCAGCAGCCTGAGGGCTAGCGGGGGGACAGATACG.

Comment on this clone: Sequencing ends 3 residues short of the CDR3 end; the germline J gene provides the rest. This chain connects TRBV19 to TRBJ2-2; weak D call: TRBD2 (6 bases). Trimming cost V 3 bases and J 3 bases, with 11 bases left between them. This CDR3 is 15 amino acids long. In germline, CDR1 is LNHDA, CDR2 SQIVND (reference sequence). The CDR3 sequence: CASSMASVDTGELFF. CDR3 DNA (partial): TGTGCCAGTAGTATGGCTAGCGTGGACACCGGGGAG.

In regard to this clone: The read halts 3 residues ahead of the CDR3 end, with the missing end drawn from the germline J gene. This chain links TRBV5-6 with TRBJ2-2; 9 positions agree with TRBD1. The CDR3 is 13 amino acids. The germline CDR1 and CDR2 sequences are SGHDT and YYEEEE. The V and J ends lost 7 bases and 4 bases, in that order; junction bases with no gene match: 2. CDR3 bases read: TGTGCCAGCGGACAGGGGTTCACCGGGGAG. This codes for CASGQGFTGE. The CDR3 as a whole reads CASGQGFTGELFF.

As regards this clone: Sequencing ends 3 residues short of the CDR3 end; the germline J gene provides the rest. The V gene is TRBV13, the J gene TRBJ1-1; the D is unclear. CDR3 length equals 14 residues. The V end was cut by 3 bases, the J end by 5 bases, with 13 bases between. Germline V gives CDR1 PRHDT, CDR2 FYEKMQ (reference sequence). Partial CDR3 DNA: TGTGCCAGCAGCTTTCGACTTTCGAGGACTGAA. Protein: CASSFRLSRTE. The whole CDR3 sequence reads CASSFRLSRTEAFF.

With respect to this clone: Read coverage stops 3 residues before the CDR3 terminus; the germline J gene supplies the remainder. This chain joins TRBV20-1 and TRBJ2-7; 9 positions match TRBD2. The CDR3 is made up of 17 amino acids. V shed 5 bases, J shed 2 bases, and the junction held 16 bases outside the gene matches. Germline V gives CDR1 DFQATT, CDR2 SNEGSKA (reference sequence). This CDR3 reads CSAGNGWRGGRTYEQYF. The DNA read from the CDR3 is TGCAGTGCTGGAAATGGCTGGCGGGGGGGCCGCACCTACGAG.

Partial CDR3 DNA: TGCGCCAGCAGCCGGACATACGACTATGGC. Translating gives CASSRTYDYG. The whole CDR3 protein reads CASSRTYDYGYTF. This chain joins TRBV5-1 and TRBJ1-2; weak D call: TRBD1 (5 bases). The read falls 3 residues short of the CDR3 end, and the missing part is taken from the germline J gene. Germline V lookup: CDR1 SGHRS, CDR2 YFSETQ. Trimming left V 4 bases short and J 3 bases short, with 10 bases between. CDR3 length equals 13 residues.

On this clone: The read ends 3 residues shy of where the CDR3 ends; the end is completed using the germline J gene. The chain is built from TRBV7-2 and TRBJ1-4, with D unclear. Germline V gives CDR1 SGHTA, CDR2 FQGNSA. The CDR3 contains 13 residues. CDR3 DNA, as far as it was read: TGTGCCAGCAGCTTGAGCGCTAGAGGAGGA. Translated, it gives CASSLSARGG. The CDR3, in full, reads CASSLSARGGLFF.

The DNA read from the CDR3 is TGTGCCAGCAGCATTTACGGTCAGCCC. This encodes CASSIYGQP. The whole CDR3 sequence is CASSIYGQPQHF. V gene TRBV11-2 combines with J gene TRBJ1-5; D is undetermined. Coverage ceases 3 residues before the CDR3 finishes, and the germline J gene fills in the end. Germline CDR1 and CDR2: SGHAT and FQNNGV. CDR3 length: 12 residues. The V and J ends lost 5 bases and 6 bases respectively, with 8 bases between them.

About this clone: The CDR3 goes on 3 residues after the read ends, and that part is filled in from the germline J gene. The J gene is TRBJ1-2, the V gene TRBV7-2; 8 nucleotides match TRBD1. The germline V gene has CDR1 SGHTA and CDR2 FQGNSA. The CDR3 extends over 14 amino acids. Trimming took 5 bases from V and 7 from J; bases not matched to a gene: 9. The CDR3 loop reads CASSDRPGGAGYTF. CDR3 bases read: TGTGCCAGCAGCGATAGGCCAGGGGGCGCTGGC.

Worth noting for this clone: The read terminates 3 residues ahead of where the CDR3 ends, so the germline J gene completes it. V usage is TRBV4-1 and J usage is TRBJ2-5; TRBD2 agrees at 10 bases. V trimming: 2 bases; J trimming: 3 bases; junction bases outside the gene matches: 6. The CDR3 is 16 residues long. CDR1 and CDR2 (germline): MGHRA, YSYEKL. This CDR3 is CASSQKPSGGKETQYF. CDR3 bases read: TGCGCCAGCAGCCAAAAACCTAGCGGGGGCAAAGAGACC.

Partial CDR3 DNA: TGTGCCAGCAGCCGCAACAGGGGGCGCAAAGGT. Translation: CASSRNRGRKG. The whole CDR3 protein reads CASSRNRGRKGQYF. This rearrangement joins TRBV7-9 to TRBJ2-4, with 9 nucleotides matching TRBD1. The missing CDR3 end, 3 residues past where the read stops, is filled in from the germline J gene. Germline lookup yields CDR1 SEHNR and CDR2 FQNEAQ (reference sequence). CDR3 length equals 14 residues.

In the case of this clone: Read data end 3 residues before the CDR3 end; the end is taken from the germline J gene. This rearrangement joins TRBV20-1 to TRBJ2-1, with TRBD1 matching 9 bases. The CDR3 totals 14 residues. With 6 bases clipped from V and 3 bases from J, the junction kept 6 bases outside the gene matches. Germline values: CDR1 DFQATT, CDR2 SNEGSKA (reference sequence). The CDR3 bases that were read are TGCAGTGCCTTGGGGGGACAGGGCTACAATGAG. Its protein is CSALGGQGYNE. The full CDR3 protein is CSALGGQGYNEQFF.

As regards this clone: The read gets to within 3 residues of the CDR3 end, and the germline J gene fills in the rest. The V gene is TRBV19, the J gene TRBJ2-3, with D possibly being TRBD2 (5 bases). CDR1 LNHDA and CDR2 SQIVND come from the germline V gene (reference sequence). The V and J ends lost 1 base and 5 bases respectively, with 10 bases between them. The CDR3 extends over 14 amino acids. CDR3 DNA, as far as it was read: TGTGCCAGTAGTATAGTCGGGGAGCGAGATACG. Its protein product is CASSIVGERDT. The full CDR3 sequence reads CASSIVGERDTQYF.

On this clone: The read finishes 3 residues shy of the CDR3 end, and the germline J gene is used to complete it. V usage is TRBV7-3 and J usage is TRBJ1-4; D perhaps matches TRBD1 (6 bases). The CDR3 covers 16 residues. Germline-derived CDR1 and CDR2 are SGHTA and FQGTGA. The CDR3 DNA, read in part, is TGTGCCAGCAGCTTACAGGGGACGACCTATAATTCACCA. Residues: CASSLQGTTYNSP. The CDR3, in full, reads CASSLQGTTYNSPLFF.

CDR3 sequence reads: CAIRDSYGYTF. The DNA read from the CDR3 is TGTGCCATCAGGGACAGTTATGGC. V gene TRBV10-3 combines with J gene TRBJ1-2; tentative D call: TRBD1 (6 bases). The CDR3 extends 3 residues past the end of the read, so its final part is completed from the germline J gene. The CDR3 loop spans 11 amino acids. The V and J ends lost 6 bases and 5 bases respectively, with 7 bases between them. Per the germline V gene, CDR1 is ENHRY and CDR2 is SYGVKD.

In the case of this clone: The read gets to within 3 residues of the CDR3 end, and the germline J gene fills in the rest. The chain recombines TRBV2 with TRBJ1-2; D perhaps matches TRBD1 (5 bases). The V gene's germline CDR1 is SNHLY and CDR2 FYNNEI. There are 16 residues in the CDR3. CDR3 sequence: CASSDGGLAGSSDYTF. CDR3 bases read: TGTGCCAGCAGTGACGGGGGACTAGCGGGGTCCAGCGAC.

Of note for this clone: The CDR3 end is not reached by the read, which stops 3 residues before it; the germline J gene fills it in. The rearrangement joins TRBV7-6 to TRBJ2-1; a weak D match, TRBD1 (5 bases). Trimming removed 5 bases from V and 6 bases from J, with 5 bases in between. The CDR3 length is 11 residues. The germline gives CDR1 SGHVS, CDR2 FNYEAQ. The CDR3 bases that were read are TGTGCCAGCAGCCAGGGCAATGAG. Translation: CASSQGNE. In full, the CDR3 reads CASSQGNEQFF.

Note on this clone: The DNA ends 3 residues before the CDR3 does, and the rest of the CDR3 is filled in from the germline J gene. The chain has TRBV29-1 and TRBJ1-2, with 8 positions matching TRBD1. The germline V gene has CDR1 SQVTM and CDR2 ANQGSEA. The CDR3 is 11 amino acids. CDR3 DNA, as far as it was read: TGCAGCGTTGGGGGACAGGCCTCT. The encoded protein is CSVGGQAS. The CDR3 as a whole reads CSVGGQASYTF.